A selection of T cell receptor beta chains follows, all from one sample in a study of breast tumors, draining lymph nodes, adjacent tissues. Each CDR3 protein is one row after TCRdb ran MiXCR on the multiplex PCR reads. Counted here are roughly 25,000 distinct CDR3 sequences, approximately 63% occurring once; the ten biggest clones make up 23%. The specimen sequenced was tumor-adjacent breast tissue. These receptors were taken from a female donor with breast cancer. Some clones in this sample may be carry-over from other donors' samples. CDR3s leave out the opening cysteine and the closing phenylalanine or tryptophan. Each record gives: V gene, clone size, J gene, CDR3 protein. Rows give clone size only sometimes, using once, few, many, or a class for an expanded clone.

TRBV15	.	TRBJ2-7	ATSASRSYEQY
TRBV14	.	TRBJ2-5	ASSQWYSRPETQY
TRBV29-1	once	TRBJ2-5	SVEAWDLFEETQY
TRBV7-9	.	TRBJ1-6	ASTKSSSYNSPLH
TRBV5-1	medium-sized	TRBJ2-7	ASSLAGQSSYEQY
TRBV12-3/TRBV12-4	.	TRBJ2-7	ASSTGLSFHEQY
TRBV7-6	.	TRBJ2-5	ASSLGRDYQETQY
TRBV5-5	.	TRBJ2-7	ASSLGAGFVYEQY
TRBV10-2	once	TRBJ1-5	ASSATGGQPQH
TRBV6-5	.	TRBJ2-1	ASSYRASLHEQF
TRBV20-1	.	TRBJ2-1	SAAGAGTYNEQF
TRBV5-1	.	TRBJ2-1	ASSLRVTGSNEQF
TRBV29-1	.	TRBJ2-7	SVRDRATYEQY
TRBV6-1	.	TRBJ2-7	ASNLQGFPSYEQY
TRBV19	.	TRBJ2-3	ASSTTSGRADTQY
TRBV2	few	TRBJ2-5	ASRASGSQETQY
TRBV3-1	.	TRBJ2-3	ASSLMGGQGPDTQY
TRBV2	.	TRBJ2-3	ASSGSVVQGRTDTQY
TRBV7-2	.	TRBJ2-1	ASSPPTSTDEQF
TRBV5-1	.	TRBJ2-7	ASSGCGLSYEQY
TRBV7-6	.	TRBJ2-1	ASSLGTSGPGGQF
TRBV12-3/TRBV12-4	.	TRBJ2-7	ASKPRDRTEQY
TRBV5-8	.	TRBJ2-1	ASRPQGTVYNEQF
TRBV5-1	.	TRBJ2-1	ASSWRLADGNEQF